A selection of T cell receptor beta chains follows, all from one sample in a study of blood T cell repertoires in COVID-19. Clones were sequenced by immunoSEQ multiplex PCR, and TCRdb holds only the in-frame ones, with some missing. Among roughly 65,000 clones, around three quarters were seen once, and the ten largest hold about 24%. Sequencing input: peripheral blood. Receptors originate from a human donor in a cohort sampled during active COVID-19. Each CDR3 is given with its conserved first and last residue. The D gene is left open where the match is weak. Some rows have no size entry. The others give once, few or many, or a class for an expanded clone.

J: TRBJ1-1; size: -; V: TRBV12-3/TRBV12-4; D: -; CDR3: CASTRTENTEAFF; DNA: TGTGCCAGCACCCGGACAGAGAACACTGAAGCTTTCTTT
J: TRBJ2-3; size: -; V: TRBV19; D: -; CDR3: CASSISDTQYF; DNA: TGTGCCAGTAGTATATCGGATACGCAGTATTTT
J: TRBJ2-1; size: -; V: TRBV28; D: TRBD2; CDR3: CASSLSLAGVLEQFF; DNA: TGTGCCAGCAGTTTGAGTCTAGCGGGAGTCTTGGAGCAGTTCTTC
J: TRBJ1-4; size: -; V: TRBV4-3; D: -; CDR3: CASSQEPLSVEKLFF; DNA: TGCGCCAGCAGCCAAGAGCCTCTGTCGGTTGAAAAACTGTTTTTT
J: TRBJ2-3; size: -; V: TRBV19; D: -; CDR3: CASSMGPSTDTQYF; DNA: TGTGCCAGTAGTATGGGCCCTAGCACAGATACGCAGTATTTT
J: TRBJ2-4; size: -; V: TRBV19; D: -; CDR3: CASKTSAQNLAKNIQYF; DNA: TGTGCCAGTAAGACTTCTGCCCAGAACTTAGCCAAAAACATTCAGTACTTC
J: TRBJ1-5; size: -; V: TRBV19; D: TRBD1; CDR3: CASSVTGGNQPQHF; DNA: TGTGCCAGTAGTGTAACAGGGGGCAATCAGCCCCAGCATTTT
J: TRBJ1-4; size: -; V: TRBV2; D: -; CDR3: CASRRADLNEKLFF; DNA: TGTGCCAGCAGGAGGGCAGATCTTAATGAAAAACTGTTTTTT
J: TRBJ1-1; size: -; V: TRBV3-1/TRBV3-2; D: -; CDR3: CASSQGGGNTEAFF; DNA: TGTGCCAGCAGCCAGGGAGGGGGGAACACTGAAGCTTTCTTT
J: TRBJ2-3; size: once; V: TRBV15; D: TRBD1; CDR3: CATSRGASGTGTRRTDTQYF; DNA: TGTGCCACCAGCAGAGGGGCCTCCGGGACAGGGACGCGGCGCACAGATACGCAGTATTTT
J: TRBJ2-7; size: -; V: TRBV30; D: -; CDR3: CAWNSGRIYEQYF; DNA: TGTGCCTGGAATTCCGGCAGGATATACGAGCAGTACTTC
J: TRBJ1-2; size: -; V: TRBV5-4; D: -; CDR3: CASSLVGQDSYGYTF; DNA: TGTGCCAGCAGCTTGGTGGGGCAGGACAGCTATGGCTACACCTTC
J: TRBJ2-5; size: -; V: TRBV28; D: -; CDR3: CASSSAGGLETQYF; DNA: TGTGCCAGCAGTTCGGCAGGGGGGTTGGAGACCCAGTACTTC
J: TRBJ1-5; size: few; V: TRBV27; D: -; CDR3: CASSLFREDQPQHF; DNA: TGTGCCAGCAGTTTATTCAGGGAAGATCAGCCCCAGCATTTT
J: TRBJ2-1; size: -; V: TRBV5-1; D: TRBD1; CDR3: CASGPQGATYNEQFF; DNA: TGCGCCAGCGGACCCCAGGGGGCTACGTACAATGAGCAGTTCTTC
J: TRBJ2-3; size: -; V: TRBV5-1; D: -; CDR3: CASSLGGTRDTQYF; DNA: TGCGCCAGCAGCTTGGGAGGAACGAGGGATACGCAGTATTTT
J: TRBJ1-5; size: -; V: TRBV7-8; D: -; CDR3: CASSLVGVHQPQHF; DNA: TGTGCCAGCAGCTTAGTTGGAGTTCATCAGCCCCAGCATTTT
J: TRBJ2-4; size: -; V: TRBV6-4; D: TRBD1; CDR3: CASSSIRQGLKNIQYF; DNA: TGTGCCAGCAGCTCCATTAGACAGGGGTTGAAAAACATTCAGTACTTC
J: TRBJ2-1; size: -; V: TRBV6-2/TRBV6-3; D: TRBD2; CDR3: CASSTRPSGNYNEQFF; DNA: TGTGCCAGCAGTACCCGCCCTAGCGGGAACTACAATGAGCAGTTCTTC
J: TRBJ1-3; size: -; V: TRBV28; D: -; CDR3: CASSLVWASSGNTIYF; DNA: TGTGCCAGCAGTTTAGTTTGGGCTTCCTCTGGAAACACCATATATTTT
J: TRBJ2-1; size: -; V: TRBV14; D: TRBD2; CDR3: CASSQELGLAGKFF; DNA: TGTGCCAGCAGCCAAGAACTAGGACTAGCGGGGAAGTTCTTC
J: TRBJ1-2; size: once; V: TRBV19; D: -; CDR3: CASSTGTAGYGYTF; DNA: TGTGCCAGTAGTACCGGGACGGCGGGGTATGGCTACACCTTC
J: TRBJ1-6; size: -; V: TRBV2; D: -; CDR3: CASTSLRPLHF; DNA: TGTGCCAGCACTAGCCTTCGACCCCTCCACTTT
J: TRBJ2-2; size: -; V: TRBV11-3; D: -; CDR3: CASRKDMSTGELFF; DNA: TGTGCCAGCAGAAAGGACATGTCCACCGGGGAGCTGTTTTTT
J: TRBJ1-1; size: few; V: TRBV11-2; D: -; CDR3: CASSLAGQGRGAFF; DNA: TGTGCCAGCAGCTTAGCCGGGCAGGGCCGAGGAGCTTTCTTT
J: TRBJ1-2; size: -; V: TRBV28; D: TRBD1; CDR3: CASSPLTGGRGYGYTF; DNA: TGTGCCAGCAGTCCCCTGACAGGGGGCCGAGGCTATGGCTACACCTTC
J: TRBJ2-4; size: -; V: TRBV19; D: TRBD1; CDR3: CASSPRQGAAKNIQYF; DNA: TGTGCCAGTAGTCCGCGACAGGGGGCAGCCAAAAACATTCAGTACTTC
J: TRBJ2-1; size: -; V: TRBV11-2; D: TRBD2; CDR3: CASSRTSGGYIPEQFF; DNA: TGTGCCAGCAGTCGGACTAGCGGGGGATACATACCTGAGCAGTTCTTC
J: TRBJ2-1; size: few; V: TRBV24-1; D: TRBD1; CDR3: CATSDLGTGLSAYNEQFF; DNA: TGTGCCACCAGTGATTTGGGGACAGGACTTAGTGCCTACAATGAGCAGTTCTTC
J: TRBJ2-5; size: -; V: TRBV6-6; D: TRBD2; CDR3: CASSTGLQETQYF; DNA: TGTGCCAGCAGTACGGGACTACAAGAGACCCAGTACTTC
J: TRBJ1-1; size: -; V: TRBV3-1/TRBV3-2; D: -; CDR3: CASRNRDIGRFAEAFF; DNA: TGTGCCAGCAGGAACCGGGACATCGGACGGTTTGCTGAAGCTTTCTTT
J: TRBJ2-7; size: -; V: TRBV6-2/TRBV6-3; D: TRBD1; CDR3: CASSYARDSNEQYF; DNA: TGTGCCAGCAGTTACGCTCGGGACAGCAACGAGCAGTACTTC
J: TRBJ2-7; size: -; V: TRBV2; D: TRBD2; CDR3: CASSEGLAGGETLEQYF; DNA: TGTGCCAGCAGTGAAGGGTTAGCGGGAGGGGAGACCTTGGAGCAGTACTTC
J: TRBJ2-3; size: -; V: TRBV7-6; D: TRBD2; CDR3: CASSLTSGGNTDTQYF; DNA: TGTGCCAGCAGCCTAACTAGCGGGGGAAACACAGATACGCAGTATTTT
J: TRBJ1-1; size: -; V: TRBV12-3/TRBV12-4; D: -; CDR3: CASSLAVNTEAFF; DNA: TGTGCCAGCAGTTTGGCAGTTAACACTGAAGCTTTCTTT
J: TRBJ2-1; size: -; V: TRBV27; D: -; CDR3: CASSPFPSRGRHEQFF; DNA: TGTGCCAGCAGCCCCTTTCCCTCAAGAGGAAGGCATGAGCAGTTCTTC
J: TRBJ2-5; size: once; V: TRBV2; D: -; CDR3: CASSVTDQETQYF; DNA: TGTGCCAGCAGTGTGACAGACCAAGAGACCCAGTACTTC
J: TRBJ2-3; size: -; V: TRBV29-1; D: TRBD2; CDR3: CSVFSGSRTDTQYF; DNA: TGCAGCGTTTTTAGCGGGTCTCGTACAGATACGCAGTATTTT
J: TRBJ1-5; size: once; V: TRBV28; D: -; CDR3: CASSLFAGPSNQPQHF; DNA: TGTGCCAGCAGTTTATTTGCAGGCCCTAGCAATCAGCCCCAGCATTTT
J: TRBJ2-1; size: -; V: TRBV6-4; D: TRBD2; CDR3: CASSDSSSGGDYNEQFF; DNA: TGTGCCAGCAGTGACTCGTCTAGCGGGGGGGATTACAATGAGCAGTTCTTC
J: TRBJ1-5; size: -; V: TRBV28; D: TRBD1; CDR3: CASRGQENQPQHF; DNA: TGTGCCAGCCGAGGACAGGAGAATCAGCCCCAGCATTTT
J: TRBJ1-1; size: few; V: TRBV7-2; D: -; CDR3: CASSLPELSTEAFF; DNA: TGTGCCAGCAGCTTACCCGAGCTTTCCACTGAAGCTTTCTTT
J: TRBJ2-5; size: -; V: TRBV7-9; D: -; CDR3: CASSPVTGAGETQYF; DNA: TGTGCCAGCAGCCCTGTCACAGGGGCGGGGGAGACCCAGTACTTC
J: TRBJ2-5; size: -; V: TRBV7-8; D: -; CDR3: CASRQSPTTQETQYF; DNA: TGTGCCAGCAGGCAAAGCCCCACTACTCAAGAGACCCAGTACTTC
J: TRBJ1-2; size: -; V: TRBV5-4; D: TRBD1; CDR3: CASSPPGTVLGYTF; DNA: TGTGCCAGCAGCCCACCCGGGACAGTTTTGGGCTACACCTTC
J: TRBJ1-2; size: -; V: TRBV9; D: TRBD1; CDR3: CASSVATGQGLHGYTF; DNA: TGTGCCAGCAGCGTAGCCACCGGACAGGGGTTACATGGCTACACCTTC
J: TRBJ2-5; size: -; V: TRBV5-1; D: -; CDR3: CASSYGTGSSGSETQYF; DNA: TGCGCCAGCAGCTACGGGACAGGTAGTAGCGGGAGTGAGACCCAGTACTTC
J: TRBJ2-1; size: -; V: TRBV7-2; D: -; CDR3: CASYTPPSAEQFF; DNA: TGTGCCAGCTATACGCCTCCTAGTGCCGAGCAGTTCTTC
J: TRBJ2-1; size: -; V: TRBV18; D: TRBD2; CDR3: CASSFGLAGDNEQFF; DNA: TGTGCCAGCTCATTTGGACTAGCGGGGGACAATGAGCAGTTCTTC
J: TRBJ2-1; size: -; V: TRBV29-1; D: TRBD1; CDR3: CSVEAGTGGNEQFF; DNA: TGCAGCGTTGAAGCCGGGACAGGGGGGAATGAGCAGTTCTTC
J: TRBJ1-3; size: -; V: TRBV28; D: TRBD1; CDR3: CASSFVPGQGTVSGNTIYF; DNA: TGTGCCAGCAGTTTCGTCCCGGGACAGGGGACGGTGTCCGGAAACACCATATATTTT
J: TRBJ1-5; size: -; V: TRBV7-2; D: -; CDR3: CASSPPTGAQHF; DNA: TGTGCCAGCAGCCCCCCGACGGGGGCCCAGCATTTT
J: TRBJ2-3; size: -; V: TRBV2; D: TRBD2; CDR3: CASSPSPPGLAVGFPTDTQYF; DNA: TGTGCCAGCAGTCCATCACCCCCGGGACTAGCGGTCGGGTTCCCCACAGATACGCAGTATTTT
J: TRBJ2-6; size: -; V: TRBV7-2; D: TRBD1; CDR3: CASSLSPGQGAGANVLTF; DNA: TGTGCCAGCAGCTTATCTCCGGGACAGGGGGCTGGGGCCAACGTCCTGACTTTC